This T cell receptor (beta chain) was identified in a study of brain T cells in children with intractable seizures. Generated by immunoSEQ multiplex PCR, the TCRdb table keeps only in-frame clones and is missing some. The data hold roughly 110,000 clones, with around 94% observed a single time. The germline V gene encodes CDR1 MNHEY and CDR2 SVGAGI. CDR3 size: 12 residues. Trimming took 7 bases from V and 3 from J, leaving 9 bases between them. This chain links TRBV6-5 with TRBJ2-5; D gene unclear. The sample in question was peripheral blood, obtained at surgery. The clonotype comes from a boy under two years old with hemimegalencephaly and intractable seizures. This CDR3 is CASTLFEETQYF. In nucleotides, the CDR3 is TGTGCCAGCACCCTCTTCGAAGAGACCCAGTACTTC.